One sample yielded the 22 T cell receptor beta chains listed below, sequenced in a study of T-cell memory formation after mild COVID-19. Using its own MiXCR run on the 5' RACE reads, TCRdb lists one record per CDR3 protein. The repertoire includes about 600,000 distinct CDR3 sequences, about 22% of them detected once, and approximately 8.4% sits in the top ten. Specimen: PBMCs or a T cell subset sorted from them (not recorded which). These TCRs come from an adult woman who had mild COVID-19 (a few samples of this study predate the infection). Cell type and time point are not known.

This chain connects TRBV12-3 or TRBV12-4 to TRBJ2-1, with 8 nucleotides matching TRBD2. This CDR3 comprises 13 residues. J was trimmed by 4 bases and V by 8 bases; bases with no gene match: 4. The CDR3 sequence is CASYSGTYNEQFF. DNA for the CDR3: TGTGCCAGCTATAGCGGGACATACAATGAGCAGTTCTTC.

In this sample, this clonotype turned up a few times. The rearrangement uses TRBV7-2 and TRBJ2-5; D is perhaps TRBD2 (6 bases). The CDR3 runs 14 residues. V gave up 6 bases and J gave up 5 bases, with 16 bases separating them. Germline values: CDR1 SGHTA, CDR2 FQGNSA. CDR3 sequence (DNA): TGTGCCAGCAGGCTTCCTACCCGGGGGGAGACCCAGTACTTC. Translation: CASRLPTRGETQYF. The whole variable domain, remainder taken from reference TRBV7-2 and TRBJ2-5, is GAGVSQSPSNKVTEKGKDVELRCDPISGHTALYWYRQSLGQGLEFLIYFQGNSAPDKSGLPSDRFSAERTGGSVSTLTIQRTQQEDSAVYLCASRLPTRGETQYFGPGTRLLVL.

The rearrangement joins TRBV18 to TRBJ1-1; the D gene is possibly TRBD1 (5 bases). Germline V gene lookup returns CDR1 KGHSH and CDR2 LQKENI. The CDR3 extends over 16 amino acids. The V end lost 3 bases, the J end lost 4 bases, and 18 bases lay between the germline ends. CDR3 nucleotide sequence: TGTGCCAGCTCACCCTACAATAGGGGAAGAGGCACTGAAGCTTTCTTT. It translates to CASSPYNRGRGTEAFF.

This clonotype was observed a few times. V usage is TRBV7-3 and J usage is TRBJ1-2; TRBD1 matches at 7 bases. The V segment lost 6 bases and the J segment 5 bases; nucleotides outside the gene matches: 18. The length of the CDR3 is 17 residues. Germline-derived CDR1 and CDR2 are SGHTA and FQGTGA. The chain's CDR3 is CASSHRYAGTEDYGYTF. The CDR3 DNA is TGTGCCAGCAGTCATCGATACGCCGGGACAGAAGATTATGGCTACACCTTC.

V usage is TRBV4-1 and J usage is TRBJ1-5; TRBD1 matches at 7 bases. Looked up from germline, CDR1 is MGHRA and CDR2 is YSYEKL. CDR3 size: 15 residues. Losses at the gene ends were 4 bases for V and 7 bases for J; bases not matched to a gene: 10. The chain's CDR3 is CASSREQGTHQPQHF. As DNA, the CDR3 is TGCGCCAGCAGCCGAGAACAGGGGACCCACCAGCCCCAGCATTTT.

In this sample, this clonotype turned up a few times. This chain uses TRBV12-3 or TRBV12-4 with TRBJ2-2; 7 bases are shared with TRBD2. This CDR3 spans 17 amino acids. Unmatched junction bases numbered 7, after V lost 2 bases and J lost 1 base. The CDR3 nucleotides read TGTGCCAGCAGTTTATCGTTGACTAGCAGGAACACCGGGGAGCTGTTTTTT. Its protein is CASSLSLTSRNTGELFF.

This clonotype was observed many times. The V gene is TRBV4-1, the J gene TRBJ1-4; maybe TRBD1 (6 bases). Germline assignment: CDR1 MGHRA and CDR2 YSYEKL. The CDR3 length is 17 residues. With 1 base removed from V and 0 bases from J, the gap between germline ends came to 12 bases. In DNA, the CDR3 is TGCGCCAGCAGCCAAGCCCCACACAGGGCAACTAATGAAAAACTGTTTTTT. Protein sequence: CASSQAPHRATNEKLFF.

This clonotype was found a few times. The CDR3 spells CSANPGGAEQYF. The CDR3 DNA reads TGCAGTGCTAACCCAGGGGGCGCAGAGCAGTACTTC. V gene TRBV20-1 combines with J gene TRBJ2-7; 8 bases align to TRBD1. Germline loops: CDR1 DFQATT, CDR2 SNEGSKA (reference sequence). The CDR3 spans 12 residues. Trimming cost V 4 bases and J 7 bases; bases outside gene matches: 6.

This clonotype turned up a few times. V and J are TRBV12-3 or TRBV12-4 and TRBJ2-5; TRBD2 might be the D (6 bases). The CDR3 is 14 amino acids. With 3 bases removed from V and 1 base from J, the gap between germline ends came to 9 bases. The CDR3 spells CASSFGGFQETQYF. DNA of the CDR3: TGTGCCAGCAGTTTTGGGGGGTTCCAAGAGACCCAGTACTTC.

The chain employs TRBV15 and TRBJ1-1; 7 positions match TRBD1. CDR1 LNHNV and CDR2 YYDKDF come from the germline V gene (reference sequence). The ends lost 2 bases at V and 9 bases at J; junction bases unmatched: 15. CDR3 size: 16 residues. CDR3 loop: CATSRPLGTDREKAFF. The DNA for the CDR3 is TGTGCCACCAGCAGACCCCTGGGGACAGACCGGGAGAAAGCTTTCTTT.

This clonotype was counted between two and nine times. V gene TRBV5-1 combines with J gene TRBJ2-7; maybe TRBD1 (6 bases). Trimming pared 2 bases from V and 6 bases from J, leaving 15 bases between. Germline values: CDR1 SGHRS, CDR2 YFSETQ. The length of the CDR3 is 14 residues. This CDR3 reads CASSFQGLWGEQYF. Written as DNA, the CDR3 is TGCGCCAGCAGCTTCCAGGGGCTCTGGGGCGAGCAGTACTTC.

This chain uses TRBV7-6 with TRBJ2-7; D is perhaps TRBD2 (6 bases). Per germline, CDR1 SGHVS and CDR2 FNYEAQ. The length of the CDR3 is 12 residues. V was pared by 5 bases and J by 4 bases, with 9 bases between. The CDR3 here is CASSRGYYEQYF. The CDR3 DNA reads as TGTGCCAGCAGCCGGGGGTATTACGAGCAGTACTTC.

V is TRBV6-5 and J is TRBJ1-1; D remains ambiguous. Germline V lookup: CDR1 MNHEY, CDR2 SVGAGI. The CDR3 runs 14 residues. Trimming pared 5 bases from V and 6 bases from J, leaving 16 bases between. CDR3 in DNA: TGTGCCAGCAGTCCGACCATAATTATCGCTGAAGCTTTCTTT. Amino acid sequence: CASSPTIIIAEAFF.

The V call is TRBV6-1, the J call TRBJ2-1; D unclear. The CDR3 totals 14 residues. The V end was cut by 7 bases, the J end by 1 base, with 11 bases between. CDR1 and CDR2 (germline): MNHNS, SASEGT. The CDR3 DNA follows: TGTGCCAGCACTAATCTGGTGTCCTACAATGAGCAGTTCTTC. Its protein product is CASTNLVSYNEQFF.

The CDR3 nucleotides are TGTGCCAGCAGCGGGACAGGGGTTATCAGGCTGTTTTTT. Amino acids: CASSGTGVIRLFF. The chain couples TRBV27 to TRBJ2-2; 10 positions agree with TRBD1. V lost 6 bases and J lost 13; bases outside the gene matches: 8. CDR1 is MNHEY and CDR2 is SMNVEV in the germline V gene (reference sequence). The CDR3 covers 13 residues.

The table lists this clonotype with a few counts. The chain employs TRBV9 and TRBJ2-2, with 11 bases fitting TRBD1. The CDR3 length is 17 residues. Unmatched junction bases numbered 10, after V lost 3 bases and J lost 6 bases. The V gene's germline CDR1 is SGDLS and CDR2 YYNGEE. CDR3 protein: CASSAPPDRGRAGELFF. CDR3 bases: TGTGCCAGCAGCGCCCCCCCGGACAGGGGGCGGGCCGGGGAGCTGTTTTTT.

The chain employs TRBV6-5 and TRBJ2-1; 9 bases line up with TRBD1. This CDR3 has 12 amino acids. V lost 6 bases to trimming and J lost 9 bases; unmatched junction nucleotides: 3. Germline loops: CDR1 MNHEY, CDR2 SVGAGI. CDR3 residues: CASSHRGPEQFF. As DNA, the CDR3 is TGTGCCAGCAGCCACAGGGGGCCTGAGCAGTTCTTC.

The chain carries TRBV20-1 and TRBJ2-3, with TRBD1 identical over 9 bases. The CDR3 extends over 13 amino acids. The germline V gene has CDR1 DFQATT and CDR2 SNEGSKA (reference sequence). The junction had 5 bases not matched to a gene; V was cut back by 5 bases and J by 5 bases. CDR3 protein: CSASYRGQDTQYF. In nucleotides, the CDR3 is TGCAGTGCTTCCTACAGGGGGCAAGATACGCAGTATTTT.

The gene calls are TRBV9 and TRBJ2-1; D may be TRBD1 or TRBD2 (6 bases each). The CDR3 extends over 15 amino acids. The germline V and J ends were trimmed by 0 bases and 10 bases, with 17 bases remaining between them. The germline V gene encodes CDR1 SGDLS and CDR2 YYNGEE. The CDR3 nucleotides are TGTGCCAGCAGCGTAGCTACAGGGACTGCAACAGAGCAGTTCTTC. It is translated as CASSVATGTATEQFF.

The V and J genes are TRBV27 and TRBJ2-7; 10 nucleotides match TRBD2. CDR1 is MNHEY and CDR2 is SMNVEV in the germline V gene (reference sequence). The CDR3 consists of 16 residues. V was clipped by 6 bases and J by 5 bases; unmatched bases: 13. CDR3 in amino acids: CASRSLSGRFRDEQYF. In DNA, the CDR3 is TGTGCCAGCAGATCTCTTAGCGGGAGGTTTAGGGACGAGCAGTACTTC.

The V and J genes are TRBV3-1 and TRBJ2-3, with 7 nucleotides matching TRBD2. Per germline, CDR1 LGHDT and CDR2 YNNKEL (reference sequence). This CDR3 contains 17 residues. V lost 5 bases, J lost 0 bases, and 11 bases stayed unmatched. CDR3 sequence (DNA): TGTGCCAGCAGCGAGTCGAGCGGGGCGTCTAGCACAGATACGCAGTATTTT. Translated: CASSESSGASSTDTQYF.

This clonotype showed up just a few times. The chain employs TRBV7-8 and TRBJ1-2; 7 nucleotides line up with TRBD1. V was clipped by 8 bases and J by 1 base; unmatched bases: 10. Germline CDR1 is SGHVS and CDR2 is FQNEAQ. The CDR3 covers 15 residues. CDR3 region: CASGGCTGDNYGYTF. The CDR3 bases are TGTGCCAGCGGTGGATGCACAGGGGATAACTATGGCTACACCTTC.